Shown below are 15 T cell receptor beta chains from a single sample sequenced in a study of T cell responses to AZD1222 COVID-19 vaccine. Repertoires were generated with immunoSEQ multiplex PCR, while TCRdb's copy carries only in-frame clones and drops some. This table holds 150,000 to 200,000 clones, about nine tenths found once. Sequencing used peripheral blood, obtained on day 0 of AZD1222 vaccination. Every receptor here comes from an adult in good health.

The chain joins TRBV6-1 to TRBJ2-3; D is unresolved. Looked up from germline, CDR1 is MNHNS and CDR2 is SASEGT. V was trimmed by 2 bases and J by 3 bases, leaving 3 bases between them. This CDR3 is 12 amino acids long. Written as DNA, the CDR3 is TGTGCCAGCAGTGAAAGAACAGATACGCAGTATTTT. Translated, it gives CASSERTDTQYF.

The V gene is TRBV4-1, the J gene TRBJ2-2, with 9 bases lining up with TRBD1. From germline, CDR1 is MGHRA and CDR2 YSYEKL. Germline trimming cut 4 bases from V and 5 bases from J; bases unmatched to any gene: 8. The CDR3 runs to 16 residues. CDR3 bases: TGCGCCAGCAGCCCGTACCCGGGACAGGGAACCGGGGAGCTGTTTTTT. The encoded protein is CASSPYPGQGTGELFF.

Written as DNA, the CDR3 is TGTGCCAGTAGTGATGACGGAAGGGACACCGGGGAGCTGTTTTTT. This sequence encodes CASSDDGRDTGELFF. This rearrangement joins TRBV19 to TRBJ2-2; no clear D gene. CDR1 is LNHDA and CDR2 is SQIVND in the germline V gene (reference sequence). CDR3 length: 15 amino acids. Between the trimmed V and J ends, which lost 5 bases and 3 bases, there was a span of 13 bases. Based on the CDR3 plus reference TRBV19 and TRBJ2-2, the full variable domain is DGGITQSPKYLFRKEGQNVTLSCEQNLNHDAMYWYRQDPGQGLRLIYYSQIVNDFQKGDIAEGYSVSREKKESFPLTVTSAQKNPTAFYLCASSDDGRDTGELFFGEGSRLTVL.

CDR3: CASSQDGGSSYNSPLHF. CDR3 DNA sequence: TGTGCCAGCAGCCAAGATGGGGGGAGCTCCTATAATTCACCCCTCCACTTT. V gene TRBV3-1 (or the pseudogene TRBV3-2) combines with J gene TRBJ1-6, with a possible D match to TRBD1 (5 bases). Germline loops: CDR1 LGHDT, CDR2 YNNKEL (reference sequence). The V and J ends lost 0 bases and 0 bases respectively, with 9 bases between them. The CDR3 has 17 residues.

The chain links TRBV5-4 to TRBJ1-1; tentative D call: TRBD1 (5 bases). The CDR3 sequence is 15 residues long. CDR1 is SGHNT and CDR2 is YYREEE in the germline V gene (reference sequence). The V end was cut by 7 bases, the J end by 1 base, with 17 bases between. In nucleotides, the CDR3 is TGTGCCAGCCTCAGGGATGTGAGTAAGAACACTGAAGCTTTCTTT. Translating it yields CASLRDVSKNTEAFF.

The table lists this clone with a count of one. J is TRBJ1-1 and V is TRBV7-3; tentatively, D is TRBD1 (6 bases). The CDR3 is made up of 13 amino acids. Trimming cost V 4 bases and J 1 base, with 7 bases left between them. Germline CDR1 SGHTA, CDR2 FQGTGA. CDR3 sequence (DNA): TGTGCCAGCAGCTCGGACAGGAACACTGAAGCTTTCTTT. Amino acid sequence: CASSSDRNTEAFF.

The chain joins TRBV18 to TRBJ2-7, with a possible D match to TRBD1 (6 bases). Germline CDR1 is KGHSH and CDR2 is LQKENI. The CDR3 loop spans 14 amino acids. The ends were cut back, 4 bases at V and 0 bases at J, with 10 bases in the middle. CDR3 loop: CASSRGRGSYEQYF. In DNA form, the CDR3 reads TGTGCCAGCTCACGAGGCAGGGGCTCCTACGAGCAGTACTTC.

CDR3 protein: CASSPPHREGSEAFF. The CDR3 bases are TGTGCCAGCAGCCCACCTCACAGGGAGGGGAGTGAAGCTTTCTTT. The rearrangement joins TRBV7-9 to TRBJ1-1, with a weak D call TRBD1 (6 bases). In germline, CDR1 is SEHNR, CDR2 FQNEAQ (reference sequence). Trimming took off 5 bases at V and 7 bases at J, with 20 bases between the two ends. The CDR3 length is 15 residues.

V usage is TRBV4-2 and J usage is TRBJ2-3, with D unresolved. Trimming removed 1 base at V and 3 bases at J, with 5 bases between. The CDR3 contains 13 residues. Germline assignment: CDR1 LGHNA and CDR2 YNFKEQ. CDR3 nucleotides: TGTGCCAGCAGCCAAGGGGCGACAGATACGCAGTATTTT. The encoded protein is CASSQGATDTQYF.

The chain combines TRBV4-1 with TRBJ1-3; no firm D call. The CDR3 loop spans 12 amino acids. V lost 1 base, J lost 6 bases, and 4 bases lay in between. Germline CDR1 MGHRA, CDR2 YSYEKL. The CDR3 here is CASSQVANTIYF. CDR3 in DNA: TGCGCCAGCAGCCAAGTGGCAAACACCATATATTTT.

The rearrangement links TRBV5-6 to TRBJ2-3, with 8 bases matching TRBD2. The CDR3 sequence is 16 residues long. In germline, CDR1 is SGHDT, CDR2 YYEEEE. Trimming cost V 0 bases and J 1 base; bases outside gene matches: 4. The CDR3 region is CASSLGAGARTDTQYF. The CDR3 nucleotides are TGTGCCAGCAGCTTGGGAGCGGGAGCGCGCACAGATACGCAGTATTTT.

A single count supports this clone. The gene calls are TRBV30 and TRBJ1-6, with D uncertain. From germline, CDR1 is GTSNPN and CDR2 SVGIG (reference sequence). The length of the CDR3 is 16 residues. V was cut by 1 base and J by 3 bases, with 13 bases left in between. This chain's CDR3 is CAWSAMEVFYNSPLHF. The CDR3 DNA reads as TGTGCCTGGAGTGCGATGGAGGTTTTCTATAATTCACCCCTCCACTTT.

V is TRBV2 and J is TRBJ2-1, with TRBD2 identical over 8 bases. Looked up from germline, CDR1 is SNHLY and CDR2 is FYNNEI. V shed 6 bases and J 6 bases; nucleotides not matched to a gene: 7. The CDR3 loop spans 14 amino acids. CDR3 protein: CASRKLAGGNEQFF. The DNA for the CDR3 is TGTGCCAGCAGAAAGCTAGCGGGCGGCAATGAGCAGTTCTTC.

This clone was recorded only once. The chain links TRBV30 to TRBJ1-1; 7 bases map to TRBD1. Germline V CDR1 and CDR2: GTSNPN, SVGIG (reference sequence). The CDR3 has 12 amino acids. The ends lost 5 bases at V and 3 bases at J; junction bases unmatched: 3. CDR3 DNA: TGTGCCTGGGACAGGGTTTACACTGAAGCTTTCTTT. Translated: CAWDRVYTEAFF.

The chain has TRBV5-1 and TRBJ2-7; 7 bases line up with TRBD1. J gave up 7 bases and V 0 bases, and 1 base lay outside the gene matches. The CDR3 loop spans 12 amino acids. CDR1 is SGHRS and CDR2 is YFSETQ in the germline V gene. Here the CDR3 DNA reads TGCGCCAGCAGCTTGGGACAGGGTGAGCAGTACTTC. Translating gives CASSLGQGEQYF.